A single sample gave rise to the 13 T cell receptor beta chains below, sequenced in a study of early T cells in non-severe SARS-CoV-2 infection. TCRdb re-analysed the 5' RACE reads in MiXCR, keeping a single row per CDR3 protein. This table holds 30,000 or so distinct CDR3 sequences, about 6.7% found once. Source material: whole blood. Source of these receptors: an adult who was a healthcare worker with PCR-confirmed SARS-CoV-2 infection or an uninfected control (not recorded which).

This clonotype was detected ten times or more. The rearrangement links TRBV6-5 to TRBJ2-5, with 7 bases fitting TRBD1. Losses at the gene ends were 2 bases for V and 2 bases for J; bases not matched to a gene: 5. The germline gives CDR1 MNHEY, CDR2 SVGAGI. The CDR3 runs 15 residues. CDR3 residues: CASSYQAGGQETQYF. CDR3 in DNA: TGTGCCAGCAGTTACCAGGCAGGGGGTCAAGAGACCCAGTACTTC.

This clonotype occurred many times. The chain combines TRBV30 with TRBJ2-7; D is unresolved. V shed 2 bases and J shed 2 bases, with 7 bases lying between them. Germline CDR1 and CDR2: GTSNPN and SVGIG (reference sequence). CDR3 length equals 12 residues. CDR3 in amino acids: CAWSSATYEQYF. The CDR3 bases are TGTGCCTGGAGTTCCGCAACCTACGAGCAGTACTTC.

This clonotype was found a few times. V usage is TRBV18 and J usage is TRBJ2-1; 8 positions agree with TRBD1. The germline V gene has CDR1 KGHSH and CDR2 LQKENI. CDR3 size: 16 residues. Trimming took 3 bases from V and 2 from J; bases not matched to a gene: 6. DNA for the CDR3: TGTGCCAGCTCACCCTTCGAGACAGGGGCCTACAATGAGCAGTTCTTC. Protein sequence: CASSPFETGAYNEQFF.

This clonotype has only a few counts. The rearrangement uses TRBV20-1 and TRBJ2-5; no reliable D call. The CDR3 loop spans 13 amino acids. Trimming left V 4 bases short and J 5 bases short, with 14 bases between. Germline V gives CDR1 DFQATT, CDR2 SNEGSKA (reference sequence). CDR3 in amino acids: CSANLVGLETQYF. CDR3 bases: TGCAGTGCTAATCTAGTGGGATTGGAGACCCAGTACTTC.

The table lists this clonotype with many counts. The chain joins TRBV20-1 to TRBJ1-2; tentatively, D is TRBD1 (6 bases). The CDR3 runs 13 residues. Trimming took off 3 bases at V and 4 bases at J, with 12 bases between the two ends. Germline V gene sequence: CDR1 DFQATT, CDR2 SNEGSKA (reference sequence). For the CDR3, the DNA is TGCAGTGCTAGTTTTACAGGGATCTATGGCTACACCTTC. This codes for CSASFTGIYGYTF.

This clonotype has a count of ten or more. CDR3 residues: CASSRDPEGTNTDTQYF. The CDR3 coding sequence is TGTGCCAGCAGCCGAGACCCCGAGGGAACTAACACAGATACGCAGTATTTT. This sequence joins TRBV5-4 and TRBJ2-3; D possibly corresponds to TRBD2 (5 bases). Trimming left V 4 bases short and J 2 bases short, with 20 bases between. The CDR3 runs to 17 residues. CDR1 is SGHNT, CDR2 YYREEE, per germline (reference sequence).

The gene calls are TRBV7-9 and TRBJ2-1; no firm D call. Germline CDR1 and CDR2: SEHNR and FQNEAQ (reference sequence). This CDR3 is built from 13 residues. V shed 5 bases and J shed 5 bases, with 10 bases lying between them. Here the CDR3 DNA reads TGTGCCAGCAGCCGCCCGGCGGACAATGAGCAGTTCTTC. Its translation: CASSRPADNEQFF.

This clonotype was found a few times. The rearrangement uses TRBV20-1 and TRBJ2-1; D is unclear. The CDR3 has 13 residues. V was trimmed by 5 bases and J by 3 bases, leaving 11 bases between them. Germline V lookup: CDR1 DFQATT, CDR2 SNEGSKA (reference sequence). CDR3 amino acids: CSALGKGYNEQFF. In nucleotides, the CDR3 is TGCAGTGCTTTAGGAAAAGGCTACAATGAGCAGTTCTTC.

The genes are TRBV7-9 and TRBJ2-7; TRBD2 agrees at 10 bases. The CDR3 covers 15 residues. With V trimmed by 5 bases and J by 4 bases, 8 bases remained unmatched. The germline gives CDR1 SEHNR, CDR2 FQNEAQ (reference sequence). In DNA, the CDR3 is TGTGCCAGCAGCCGAACCGGGACTAGCGAGTACGAGCAGTACTTC. Translating gives CASSRTGTSEYEQYF.

Ten or more counts support this clonotype. The chain is built from TRBV9 and TRBJ2-3; D uncertain. With 4 bases removed from V and 2 bases from J, the gap between germline ends came to 8 bases. The CDR3 extends over 13 amino acids. CDR1 and CDR2 (germline): SGDLS, YYNGEE. Here the CDR3 DNA reads TGTGCCAGCAGCCCCCAGGTCACAGATACGCAGTATTTT. This translates into CASSPQVTDTQYF. Supplemented by reference TRBV9 and TRBJ2-3, the full variable domain reads DSGVTQTPKHLITATGQRVTLRCSPRSGDLSVYWYQQSLDQGLQFLIQYYNGEERAKGNILERFSAQQFPDLHSELNLSSLELGDSALYFCASSPQVTDTQYFGPGTRLTVL.

The sample holds many counts of this clonotype. The chain carries TRBV5-1 and TRBJ1-1, with D unclear. The V end was cut by 2 bases, the J end by 4 bases, with 18 bases between. CDR3 length: 16 residues. The germline CDR1 and CDR2 sequences are SGHRS and YFSETQ. This chain's CDR3 is CASSLGRPPSSTEAFF. The CDR3 coding sequence is TGCGCCAGCAGCTTAGGGCGGCCCCCCTCCTCCACTGAAGCTTTCTTT.

This clonotype was observed at least ten times. The genes are TRBV6-2 or TRBV6-3 and TRBJ2-7, with a tentative D call TRBD1 (5 bases). Trimming cost V 0 bases and J 2 bases, with 5 bases left between them. There are 13 residues in the CDR3. CDR1 is MNHEY, CDR2 SVGEGT, per germline. The CDR3 DNA sequence: TGTGCCAGCAGTTACTCGGACACCTACGAGCAGTACTTC. Residues: CASSYSDTYEQYF.

This clonotype was observed many times. The rearrangement joins TRBV5-6 to TRBJ1-1; D may be TRBD1 (5 bases). The CDR3 has 16 amino acids. V was pared by 4 bases and J by 3 bases, with 19 bases between. Germline CDR1 SGHDT, CDR2 YYEEEE. CDR3 loop: CASSQVAGLKHTEAFF. As DNA, the CDR3 is TGTGCCAGCAGCCAAGTAGCGGGGCTGAAGCACACTGAAGCTTTCTTT.